This T cell receptor beta chain was recorded in a study of shared clonotypes between healthy human individuals. Original processing notes: Owing to the provision of junction-only sequences devoid of quality scores by immunoSEQ, filtering differed. Data came from immunoSEQ multiplex PCR; TCRdb stores just in-frame clones and leaves some out. V, J and clone size derive from that table, while D and trimming were established from the DNA sequence. This table has around 990,000 clones, roughly 77% appearing once. About this clone itself: Its antigen is undetermined.

Germline CDR1 reads ENHRY; CDR2 reads SYGVKD. V was shortened by 0 bases and J by 5 bases, with 16 bases between the two germline ends. The CDR3 runs to 16 residues. Study-level findings and limits: Lower generation probabilities were found for non-shared clonotypes than for those shared by all four donors. Naive subsets tended to show greater estimated richness than memory subsets. It was anticipated that sequencing depth would influence how many clonotypes donors shared.

The sequencing input was memory CD4+ T cells from PBMCs. Subset meaning: CD45RA-negative fraction. This clonotype originated in a man aged 18 to 29 in good health. Some clones in this sample may be carry-over from other donors' samples. The V call is TRBV10-3, the J call TRBJ2-5, with D perhaps matching TRBD2 (5 bases). This chain's CDR3 is CAISESAQRPLETQYF. The CDR3 DNA is TGTGCCATCAGTGAGTCGGCCCAGCGGCCCCTTGAGACCCAGTACTTC.